The 7 T cell receptor beta chains below all came from one sample that was sequenced in a study of CD8 T cells in ankylosing spondylitis. TCRdb analysed the 5' RACE reads with MiXCR anew, one entry per CDR3 protein. The data contain hundreds of thousands of distinct CDR3 sequences, around 8% of them singletons. The sample consisted of blood, either unsorted or a sorted T cell fraction (not recorded which). These receptors came from a female donor with ankylosing spondylitis or in good health (not recorded which).

This clonotype was seen at least ten times. The chain is built from TRBV11-2 and TRBJ2-1, with 9 bases matching TRBD2. From germline, CDR1 is SGHAT and CDR2 FQNNGV. V lost 0 bases to trimming and J lost 3 bases; unmatched junction nucleotides: 9. The CDR3 is 18 amino acids. Written as DNA, the CDR3 is TGTGCCAGCAGCTTAGAGGGTAGCGGGAGTTCCATCTACAATGAGCAGTTCTTC. It yields the protein CASSLEGSGSSIYNEQFF.

This clonotype was seen ten or more times. The chain employs TRBV4-3 and TRBJ2-3; the D is unclear. The CDR3 has 13 amino acids. Germline CDR1 LGHNA, CDR2 YSLEER. V lost 0 bases to trimming and J lost 10 bases, with 11 bases between them. The CDR3 region is CASSQDRISSQYF. DNA of the CDR3: TGCGCCAGCAGCCAAGATCGTATTTCATCGCAGTATTTT.

The genes are TRBV7-9 and TRBJ1-1; 10 bases map to TRBD1. This CDR3 contains 15 residues. Trimming removed 5 bases from V and 5 bases from J; junction bases left unmatched: 8. Germline V CDR1 and CDR2: SEHNR, FQNEAQ (reference sequence). CDR3 amino acids: CASSPLGQGRTEAFF. In nucleotides, the CDR3 is TGTGCCAGCAGCCCCTTGGGACAGGGGAGGACTGAAGCTTTCTTT. The variable domain in full, with the rest retrieved from reference TRBV7-9 and TRBJ1-1, is DTGVSQNPRHKITKRGQNVTFRCDPISEHNRLYWYRQTLGQGPEFLTYFQNEAQLEKSRLLSDRFSAERPKGSFSTLEIQRTEQGDSAMYLCASSPLGQGRTEAFFGQGTRLTVV.

This clonotype was picked up many times. The chain employs TRBV12-3 or TRBV12-4 and TRBJ2-1; 16 nucleotides agree with TRBD2. The CDR3 has 18 amino acids. The V and J ends lost 5 bases and 6 bases, in that order; junction bases with no gene match: 10. The CDR3 DNA reads TGTGCCAGCAGTCCGGGACTAGCGGGAGGGAAGGGGTTCAATGAGCAGTTCTTC. Protein: CASSPGLAGGKGFNEQFF.

This clonotype was counted at least ten times. The rearrangement joins TRBV29-1 to TRBJ1-2; 10 nucleotides match TRBD1. This CDR3 has 18 amino acids. Germline assignment: CDR1 SQVTM and CDR2 ANQGSEA. J was trimmed by 7 bases and V by 7 bases; bases with no gene match: 24. CDR3 nucleotide sequence: TGCAGCGCCGCCCGCCGCTTGACCGGGGACAGGGGAAGTTCTGGCTACACCTTC. Residues: CSAARRLTGDRGSSGYTF.

This clonotype was found many times. This rearrangement joins TRBV5-1 to TRBJ2-2; possibly TRBD2 for D (5 bases). Germline CDR1 and CDR2: SGHRS and YFSETQ. CDR3 length: 15 amino acids. The germline V and J ends were trimmed by 4 bases and 4 bases, with 14 bases remaining between them. CDR3 in amino acids: CASSLSEGATGELFF. CDR3 bases: TGCGCCAGCAGCCTAAGCGAGGGAGCCACCGGGGAGCTGTTTTTT.

At least ten counts were recorded for this clonotype. V gene TRBV20-1 combines with J gene TRBJ2-7, with TRBD1 matching over 7 bases. The germline gives CDR1 DFQATT, CDR2 SNEGSKA (reference sequence). The V segment lost 5 bases and the J segment 5 bases; nucleotides outside the gene matches: 12. The CDR3 has 14 amino acids. CDR3 in amino acids: CSASTRRGYHEQYF. CDR3 coding DNA: TGCAGTGCTTCGACCCGCAGGGGGTACCACGAGCAGTACTTC.